A single sample gave rise to the 18 T cell receptor beta chains below, sequenced in a study of cytomegalovirus exposure and HLA in healthy donors. Repertoires were generated with immunoSEQ multiplex PCR, while TCRdb's copy carries only in-frame clones and drops some. The sample lists some 140,000 clones, roughly 86% seen once, with almost 1.5% in the top ten. Sequenced sample: PBMCs. These receptors were collected from a woman in her 30s in good health and CMV-seronegative.

CDR3 sequence reads: CASSIVTGNEQFF. CDR3 coding DNA: TGTGCCAGTAGTATAGTTACAGGCAATGAGCAGTTCTTC. This rearrangement joins TRBV19 to TRBJ2-1; D might be TRBD1 (5 bases). From germline, CDR1 is LNHDA and CDR2 SQIVND (reference sequence). The CDR3 has 13 residues. The V gene lost 1 base and the J gene lost 6 bases, with 7 bases spanning the gap.

This clone was observed once. The CDR3 region has the DNA TGTGCCAGCAGCCGGGGACTAGCGATTACGAACACCGGGGAGCTGTTTTTT. Encoded protein: CASSRGLAITNTGELFF. The chain uses TRBV9 and TRBJ2-2; 10 bases are a match to TRBD2. The CDR3 is 17 amino acids. The germline gives CDR1 SGDLS, CDR2 YYNGEE. V shed 4 bases, J shed 0 bases, and the junction held 6 bases outside the gene matches. Based on the CDR3 plus reference TRBV9 and TRBJ2-2, the full variable domain is DSGVTQTPKHLITATGQRVTLRCSPRSGDLSVYWYQQSLDQGLQFLIQYYNGEERAKGNILERFSAQQFPDLHSELNLSSLELGDSALYFCASSRGLAITNTGELFFGEGSRLTVL.

The chain has TRBV7-9 and TRBJ1-1; D ambiguous. This CDR3 is built from 16 residues. Germline loops: CDR1 SEHNR, CDR2 FQNEAQ (reference sequence). Between the trimmed V and J ends, which lost 5 bases and 5 bases, there was a span of 21 bases. CDR3 nucleotide sequence: TGTGCCAGCAGCGGCGGGGTATCAGGAGGGTGGACTGAAGCTTTCTTT. The encoded protein is CASSGGVSGGWTEAFF.

The chain links TRBV2 to TRBJ2-7; TRBD1 matches at 7 bases. This CDR3 contains 13 residues. V lost 4 bases to trimming and J lost 6 bases; unmatched junction nucleotides: 6. Germline CDR1 and CDR2: SNHLY and FYNNEI. The CDR3 region has the DNA TGTGCCAGCAGTGGGGAAGCAGGGGGCGAGCAGTACTTC. It codes for CASSGEAGGEQYF.

V is TRBV5-1 and J is TRBJ2-3; 9 nucleotides agree with TRBD2. The CDR3 spans 16 residues. Trimming took 0 bases from V and 6 from J; bases not matched to a gene: 8. Germline V CDR1 and CDR2: SGHRS, YFSETQ. As DNA, the CDR3 is TGCGCCAGCAGCTTGGACGGCGGGGGGGCTGGGGATACGCAGTATTTT. This sequence encodes CASSLDGGGAGDTQYF.

This clone has a single count. DNA for the CDR3: TGTGCCAGCAGTATTAGCGGGTCCCGGTGGACAGATACGCAGTATTTT. It specifies CASSISGSRWTDTQYF. This chain joins TRBV7-9 and TRBJ2-3; 7 bases fit TRBD2. This CDR3 is built from 16 residues. Trimming at V came to 6 bases and at J to 3 bases, leaving 12 bases not matched to a gene. The germline V gene has CDR1 SEHNR and CDR2 FQNEAQ (reference sequence).

This sequence joins TRBV10-3 and TRBJ2-3; a possible D gene is TRBD1 (5 bases). This CDR3 comprises 16 residues. Germline assignment: CDR1 ENHRY and CDR2 SYGVKD. The V and J ends lost 8 bases and 4 bases respectively, with 22 bases between them. The CDR3 region is CAIASLGRDSPDTQYF. As DNA, the CDR3 is TGTGCCATCGCAAGTTTGGGCAGGGATTCTCCAGATACGCAGTATTTT.

V and J are TRBV5-1 and TRBJ2-7, with a tentative D call TRBD2 (5 bases). Per germline, CDR1 SGHRS and CDR2 YFSETQ. The CDR3 covers 14 residues. Deletions cut 4 bases from V and 4 bases from J, with 15 bases between. CDR3 in amino acids: CASSDTGFFYEQYF. CDR3 DNA sequence: TGCGCCAGCAGCGATACGGGGTTTTTTTACGAGCAGTACTTC.

The chain recombines TRBV4-3 with TRBJ1-6; 8 bases fit TRBD1. Germline assignment: CDR1 LGHNA and CDR2 YSLEER. V lost 4 bases and J lost 7; bases outside the gene matches: 6. The CDR3 covers 15 residues. The CDR3 is CASSPGQGNNSPLHF. The CDR3 region has the DNA TGCGCCAGCAGCCCTGGACAGGGCAACAATTCACCCCTCCACTTT.

This chain uses TRBV29-1 with TRBJ2-7; 8 bases agree with TRBD2. The V segment lost 0 bases and the J segment 0 bases; nucleotides outside the gene matches: 7. The CDR3 has 16 residues. Germline-derived CDR1 and CDR2 are SQVTM and ANQGSEA. The CDR3 is CSVEEVTSASSYEQYF. CDR3 DNA sequence: TGCAGCGTTGAAGAGGTGACTAGCGCGAGCTCCTACGAGCAGTACTTC.

The chain combines TRBV6-1 with TRBJ1-2; D remains ambiguous. Germline V gene sequence: CDR1 MNHNS, CDR2 SASEGT. This CDR3 is 13 amino acids long. Trimming removed 7 bases at V and 6 bases at J, with 15 bases between. CDR3: CASTPTVSHGYTF. The CDR3 region has the DNA TGTGCCAGCACCCCCACTGTGTCTCATGGCTACACCTTC.

This clone has just one count. The rearrangement joins TRBV19 to TRBJ1-2, with a possible D match to TRBD1 (5 bases). Trimming shortened V by 5 bases and J by 1 base, and 17 bases separated the two germline ends. There are 16 residues in the CDR3. Germline values: CDR1 LNHDA, CDR2 SQIVND (reference sequence). The DNA of the CDR3 is TGTGCCAGTAGTTATCTTGGGCAGGGACTTAACTATGGCTACACCTTC. Encoded protein: CASSYLGQGLNYGYTF.

This chain joins TRBV18 and TRBJ2-3; D is uncertain. The CDR3 has 12 residues. Germline CDR1 and CDR2: KGHSH and LQKENI. The V gene lost 1 base and the J gene lost 6 bases, with 5 bases spanning the gap. The CDR3 nucleotides are TGTGCCAGCTCACCACAGGAGGATACGCAGTATTTT. It encodes CASSPQEDTQYF.

This chain connects TRBV11-1 to TRBJ2-7, with D tentatively TRBD2 (5 bases). The V end lost 6 bases, the J end lost 0 bases, and 12 bases lay between the germline ends. The CDR3 contains 14 residues. CDR1 and CDR2 (germline): SGHAT, FQDESV (reference sequence). This CDR3 is CASRGSIRSYEQYF. For the CDR3, the DNA is TGTGCCAGCAGGGGGAGCATTCGCTCCTACGAGCAGTACTTC.

The chain links TRBV2 to TRBJ1-1, with unresolved D. Germline V gives CDR1 SNHLY, CDR2 FYNNEI. This CDR3 is built from 15 residues. Trimming stripped 3 bases from V and 5 bases from J, with 16 bases between. The CDR3 DNA sequence: TGTGCCAGCAGTGAGGTAGAGGAGGGAAGGACTGAAGCTTTCTTT. It codes for CASSEVEEGRTEAFF.

The rearrangement links TRBV16 to TRBJ2-7; no clear D. There are 11 residues in the CDR3. The V gene's germline CDR1 is KGHSY and CDR2 FQNENV. Trimming left V 6 bases short and J 2 bases short, with 5 bases between. CDR3 coding DNA: TGTGCCAGCAGGGGCCCCTACGAGCAGTACTTC. Translating it yields CASRGPYEQYF.

The chain combines TRBV19 with TRBJ1-2; a weak D match, TRBD1 (5 bases). This CDR3 has 13 amino acids. Germline lookup yields CDR1 LNHDA and CDR2 SQIVND (reference sequence). V lost 7 bases, J lost 2 bases, and 11 bases lay in between. The CDR3 is CASTLGVNYGYTF. CDR3 in DNA: TGTGCCAGTACCTTAGGGGTAAACTATGGCTACACCTTC.

Details on this clone: One end of the junction is discordant with germline, which a read error may explain. The chain links TRBV7-9 to TRBJ2-7, with a possible D match to TRBD1 (6 bases). The germline gives CDR1 SEHNR, CDR2 FQNEAQ (reference sequence). The CDR3 totals 14 residues. CDR3 sequence (DNA): TGTGCCAGCAGCCCGTCTGAGGGCAGGGGTACTCGAGACTTC. Its translation: CASSPSEGRGTRDF. Using reference TRBV7-9 and TRBJ2-7 for the parts outside the CDR3, the full variable domain is DTGVSQNPRHKITKRGQNVTFRCDPISEHNRLYWYRQTLGQGPEFLTYFQNEAQLEKSRLLSDRFSAERPKGSFSTLEIQRTEQGDSAMYLCASSPSEGRGTRDFGPGTRLTVT.